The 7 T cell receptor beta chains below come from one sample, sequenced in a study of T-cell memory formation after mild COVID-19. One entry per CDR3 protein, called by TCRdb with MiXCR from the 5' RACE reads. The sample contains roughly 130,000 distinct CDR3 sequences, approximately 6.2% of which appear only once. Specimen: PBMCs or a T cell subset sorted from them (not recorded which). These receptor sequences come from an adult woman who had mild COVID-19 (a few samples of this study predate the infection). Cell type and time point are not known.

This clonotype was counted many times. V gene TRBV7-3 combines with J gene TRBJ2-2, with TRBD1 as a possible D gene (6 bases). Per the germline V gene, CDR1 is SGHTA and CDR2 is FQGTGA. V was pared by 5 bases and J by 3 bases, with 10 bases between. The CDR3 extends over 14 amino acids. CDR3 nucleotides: TGTGCCAGCAGCCCGAACAGGGACACCGGGGAGCTGTTTTTT. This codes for CASSPNRDTGELFF.

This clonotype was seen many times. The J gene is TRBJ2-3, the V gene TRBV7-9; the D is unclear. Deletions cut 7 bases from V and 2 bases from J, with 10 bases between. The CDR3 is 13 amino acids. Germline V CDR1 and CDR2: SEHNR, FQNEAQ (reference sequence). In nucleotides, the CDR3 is TGTGCCAGCACGGCCCAGAACACAGATACGCAGTATTTT. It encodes CASTAQNTDTQYF.

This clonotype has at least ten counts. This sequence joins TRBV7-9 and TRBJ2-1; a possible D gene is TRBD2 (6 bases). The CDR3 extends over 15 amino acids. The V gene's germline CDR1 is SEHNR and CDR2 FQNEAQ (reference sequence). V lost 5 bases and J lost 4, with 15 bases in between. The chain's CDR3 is CASSPFLGGYNEQFF. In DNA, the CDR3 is TGTGCCAGCAGCCCATTCCTTGGGGGGTACAATGAGCAGTTCTTC.

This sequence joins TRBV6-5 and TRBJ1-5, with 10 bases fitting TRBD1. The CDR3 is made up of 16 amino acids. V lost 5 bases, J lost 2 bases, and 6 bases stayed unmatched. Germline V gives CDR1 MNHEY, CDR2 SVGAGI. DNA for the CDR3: TGTGCCAGCAGTAGGACAGGGGGTAGTCGCAATCAGCCCCAGCATTTT. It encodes CASSRTGGSRNQPQHF.

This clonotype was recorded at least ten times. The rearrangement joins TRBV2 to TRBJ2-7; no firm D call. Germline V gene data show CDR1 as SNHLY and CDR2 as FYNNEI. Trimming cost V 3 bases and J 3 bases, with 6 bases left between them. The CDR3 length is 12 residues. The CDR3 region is CASSEDGYEQYF. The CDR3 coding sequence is TGTGCCAGCAGTGAGGACGGCTACGAGCAGTACTTC.

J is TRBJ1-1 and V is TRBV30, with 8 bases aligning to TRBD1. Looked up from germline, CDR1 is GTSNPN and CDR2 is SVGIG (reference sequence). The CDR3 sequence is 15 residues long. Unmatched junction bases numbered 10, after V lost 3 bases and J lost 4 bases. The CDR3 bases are TGTGCCTGGAGGGACGGGACAGGCGGGGGCACTGAAGCTTTCTTT. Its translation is CAWRDGTGGGTEAFF.

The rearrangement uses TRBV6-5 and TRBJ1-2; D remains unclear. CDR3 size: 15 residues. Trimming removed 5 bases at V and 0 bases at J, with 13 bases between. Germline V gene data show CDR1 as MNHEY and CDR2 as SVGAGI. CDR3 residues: CASSPSLVANYGYTF. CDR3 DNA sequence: TGTGCCAGCAGTCCGTCGTTGGTAGCTAACTATGGCTACACCTTC.